This T cell receptor beta chain was recorded in a study of T cells expressing NK-cell markers. In the study overall: Underlying the TCR beta repertoires were sorted CD3+CD56+NKG2C+, CD3+CD56+NKG2C- and CD3+CD56-NKG2C+ T cells.

Germline loops: CDR1 ENHRY, CDR2 SYGVKD. The CDR3 has 15 amino acids. With the 5' RACE reads reprocessed, TCRdb shows one record per CDR3 protein and no DNA. In all, the sample yields 350,000 to 450,000 distinct CDR3 sequences. The source of this sequence is a man aged 18 to 69 in good health. The chain recombines TRBV10-3 with TRBJ2-2; TCRdb names TRBD1, which stays unverified in the absence of DNA. The sequencing sample was made of blood T cells: a sorted CD56 or NKG2C T cell subset, CD4+ or CD8+ T cells, or bulk PBMC T cells (not recorded which). This chain's CDR3 is CAISAGSGSTGELFF.